A single TCR beta chain is shown here with its context. Its antigen is unknown. The data stem from a study of T cell responses to AZD1222 COVID-19 vaccine. The method was immunoSEQ multiplex PCR; TCRdb's version includes in-frame clones alone and lacks a portion of them. The table lists 97,000 or so clones, 86% of them singletons. Study-level results: Donors skewed white British and female; clonal diversity was possibly underestimated. Vaccine-related CD4 TCRs covered spike, predominating at 160-218 and 743-854.

CDR1 and CDR2 (germline): ENHRY, SYGVKD. The CDR3 consists of 13 residues. Trimming removed 0 bases at V and 5 bases at J, with 8 bases between. The genes are TRBV10-3 and TRBJ2-7; D ambiguous. The sample consisted of peripheral blood, taken on day 0 of AZD1222 vaccination. The TCR originated in an adult in good health. The CDR3 sequence: CAISESGFDEQYF. As DNA, the CDR3 is TGTGCCATCAGTGAGTCAGGGTTCGACGAGCAGTACTTC.